These T cell receptor beta chains were read from a single sample in a study of OX40 agonist ivuxolimab in advanced cancers. Profiled with immunoSEQ multiplex PCR; TCRdb holds only in-frame clones, not every one. The sample consists of approximately 14,000 clones, approximately 80% of them appearing once. The input for sequencing was CD4+ or CD8+ T cells sorted from blood, taken in a trial of the OX40 agonist ivuxolimab. The source is an adult with an advanced solid tumor such as melanoma, head and neck, liver or kidney cancer. The CDR3 runs from the conserved cysteine through the conserved F or W. Fields, in order: clone size, D gene, J gene, V gene, CDR3 DNA, CDR3 protein. D genes are given only for firm matches. A row's size may be missing; if present it is once, few, many or a size class.

clone size: few; D gene: .; J gene: TRBJ1-2; V gene: TRBV30; CDR3 DNA: TGTGCCTGGAGAAACTATGGCTACACCTTC; CDR3 protein: CAWRNYGYTF
clone size: .; D gene: TRBD1; J gene: TRBJ1-6; V gene: TRBV19; CDR3 DNA: TGTGCCAGTAGTACAGGGGGAGTCTTTACTTCACCCCTCCACTTT; CDR3 protein: CASSTGGVFTSPLHF
clone size: .; D gene: .; J gene: TRBJ2-1; V gene: TRBV6-5; CDR3 DNA: TGTGCCAGCAGAGGTAACAATGAGCAGTTCTTC; CDR3 protein: CASRGNNEQFF
clone size: .; D gene: TRBD2; J gene: TRBJ2-2; V gene: TRBV30; CDR3 DNA: TGTGCCTGGGCGGGGGGCGGGGAGCTGTTTTTT; CDR3 protein: CAWAGGGELFF
clone size: once; D gene: .; J gene: TRBJ2-7; V gene: TRBV20-1; CDR3 DNA: TGCAGTGCCGCTTACGACGAGCAGTACTTC; CDR3 protein: CSAAYDEQYF
clone size: .; D gene: TRBD1; J gene: TRBJ2-2; V gene: TRBV12-5; CDR3 DNA: TGTGCTAGTGGTTCGGGACAGGGGGCCCTTTGGGCCGGGGAGCTGTTTTTT; CDR3 protein: CASGSGQGALWAGELFF
clone size: .; D gene: .; J gene: TRBJ2-1; V gene: TRBV4-3; CDR3 DNA: TGCGCCAGCAGCCTCGGGACCCGCAATGAGCAGTTCTTC; CDR3 protein: CASSLGTRNEQFF
clone size: .; D gene: TRBD2; J gene: TRBJ2-1; V gene: TRBV11-2; CDR3 DNA: TGTGCCAGCAGCAGGACTAGCGTGGGCAATGAGCAGTTCTTC; CDR3 protein: CASSRTSVGNEQFF
clone size: .; D gene: TRBD2; J gene: TRBJ2-5; V gene: TRBV7-8; CDR3 DNA: TGTGCCAGCAGCTTAGAACTAGCGGGGGTAGAGACCCAGTACTTC; CDR3 protein: CASSLELAGVETQYF
clone size: .; D gene: TRBD1; J gene: TRBJ2-1; V gene: TRBV5-1; CDR3 DNA: TGCGCCAGCGGATCCGGGACAGGTCGATTTGCCAGCTCCTACAATGAGCAGTTCTTC; CDR3 protein: CASGSGTGRFASSYNEQFF
clone size: .; D gene: .; J gene: TRBJ1-4; V gene: TRBV9; CDR3 DNA: TGTGCCAGCAGCGGCGGTTGGGGGGCCACTAATGAAAAACTGTTTTTT; CDR3 protein: CASSGGWGATNEKLFF
clone size: .; D gene: .; J gene: TRBJ2-2; V gene: TRBV18; CDR3 DNA: TGTGCCAGCTCACCGTATACCGGGTCATACACCGGGGAGCTGTTTTTT; CDR3 protein: CASSPYTGSYTGELFF
clone size: few; D gene: .; J gene: TRBJ2-2; V gene: TRBV5-1; CDR3 DNA: TGCGCCAGCAGCTTGGCCGGGGAGCTGTTTTTT; CDR3 protein: CASSLAGELFF
clone size: .; D gene: .; J gene: TRBJ1-5; V gene: TRBV6-1; CDR3 DNA: TGTGCCAGCAGTGGCGGACTCAATCAGCCCCAGCATTTT; CDR3 protein: CASSGGLNQPQHF
clone size: once; D gene: .; J gene: TRBJ2-2; V gene: TRBV4-3; CDR3 DNA: TGCGCCAGCAGCCAAGACTGGCTAGCGAGCGGGGAGCTGTTTTTT; CDR3 protein: CASSQDWLASGELFF
clone size: .; D gene: .; J gene: TRBJ1-6; V gene: TRBV27; CDR3 DNA: TGTGCCAGCAGTTTAGGGGGGAGATCACCCCTCCACTTT; CDR3 protein: CASSLGGRSPLHF